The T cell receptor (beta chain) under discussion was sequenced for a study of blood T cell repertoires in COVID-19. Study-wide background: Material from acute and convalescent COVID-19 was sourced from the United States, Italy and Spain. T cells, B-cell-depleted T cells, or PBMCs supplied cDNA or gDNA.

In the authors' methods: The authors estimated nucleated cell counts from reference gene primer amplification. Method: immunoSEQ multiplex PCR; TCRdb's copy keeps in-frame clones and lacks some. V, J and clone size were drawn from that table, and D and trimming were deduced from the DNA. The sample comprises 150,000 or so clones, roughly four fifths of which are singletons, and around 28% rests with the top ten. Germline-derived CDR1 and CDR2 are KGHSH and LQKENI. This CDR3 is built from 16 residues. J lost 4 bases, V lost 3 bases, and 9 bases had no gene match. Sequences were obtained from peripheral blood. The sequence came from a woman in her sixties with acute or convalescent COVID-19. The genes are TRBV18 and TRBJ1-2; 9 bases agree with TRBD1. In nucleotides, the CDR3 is TGTGCCAGCTCACCCCCGGGGACAGGGAGGACCTATGGCTACACCTTC. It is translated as CASSPPGTGRTYGYTF.